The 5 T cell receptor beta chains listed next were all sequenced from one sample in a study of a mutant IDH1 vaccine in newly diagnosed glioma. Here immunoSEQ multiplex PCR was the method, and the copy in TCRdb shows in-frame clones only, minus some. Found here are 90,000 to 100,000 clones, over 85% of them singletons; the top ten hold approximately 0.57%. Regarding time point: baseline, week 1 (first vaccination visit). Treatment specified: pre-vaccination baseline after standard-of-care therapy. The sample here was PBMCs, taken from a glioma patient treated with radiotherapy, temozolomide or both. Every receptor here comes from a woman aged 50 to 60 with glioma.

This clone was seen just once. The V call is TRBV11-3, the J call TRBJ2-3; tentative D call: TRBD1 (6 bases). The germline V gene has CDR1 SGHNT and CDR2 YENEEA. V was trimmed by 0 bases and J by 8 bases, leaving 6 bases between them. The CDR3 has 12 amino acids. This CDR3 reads CASSLEGGTQYF. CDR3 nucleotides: TGTGCCAGCAGCTTAGAAGGGGGTACGCAGTATTTT.

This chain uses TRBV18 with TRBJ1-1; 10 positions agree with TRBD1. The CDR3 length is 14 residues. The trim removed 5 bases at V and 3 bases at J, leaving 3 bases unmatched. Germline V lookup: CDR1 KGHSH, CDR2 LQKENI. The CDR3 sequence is CASSTDRGHTEAFF. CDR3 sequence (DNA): TGTGCCAGCTCAACTGACAGGGGGCACACTGAAGCTTTCTTT.

CDR3 in DNA: TGTGCCAGCACCCCTCGTTCCGGGACAGCCTCCTACGAGCAGTACTTC. It specifies CASTPRSGTASYEQYF. The V and J genes are TRBV7-8 and TRBJ2-7; 7 bases line up with TRBD1. The V gene's germline CDR1 is SGHVS and CDR2 FQNEAQ. V shed 7 bases and J 0 bases; nucleotides not matched to a gene: 12. There are 16 residues in the CDR3.

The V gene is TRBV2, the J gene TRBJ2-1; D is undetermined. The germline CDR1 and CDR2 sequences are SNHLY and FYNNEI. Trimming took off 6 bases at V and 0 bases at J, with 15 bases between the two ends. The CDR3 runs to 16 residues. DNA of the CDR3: TGTGCCAGCAGCGGACCTCCACCAAGCTCCTACAATGAGCAGTTCTTC. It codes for CASSGPPPSSYNEQFF.

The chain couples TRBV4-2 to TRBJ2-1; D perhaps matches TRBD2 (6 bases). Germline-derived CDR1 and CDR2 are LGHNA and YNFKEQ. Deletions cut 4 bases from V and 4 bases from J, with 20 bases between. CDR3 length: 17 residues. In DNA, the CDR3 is TGTGCCAGCAGCCCAAGGGGAGGTAGCGGAGATTACAATGAGCAGTTCTTC. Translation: CASSPRGGSGDYNEQFF.